Here is one T cell receptor (beta chain) with its context. Its cognate antigen is unknown. Germline values: CDR1 MDHEN, CDR2 SYDVKM. This CDR3 has 16 amino acids. V lost 6 bases, J lost 6 bases, and 16 bases stayed unmatched. The source of the sample is a study of siplizumab effects on memory and regulatory T cells. Findings of the study overall: It seemed that naive T cells were more diverse than memory cells and were major contributors to the alloresponse.

It was about 10^5 TCR templates that were assayed per sample. Only in-frame clones appear in the TCRdb table, and some are missing; sequencing was by immunoSEQ multiplex PCR. The sample shows over 80,000 clones, roughly 94% of them seen only once. This TCR came from a human donor in good health. The sample consisted of non-Treg CD4+ T cells sorted from blood. The genes are TRBV28 and TRBJ1-2; the match to TRBD1 covers 7 bases. The CDR3 is CASRGTDHAIGNGYTF. The CDR3 DNA reads as TGTGCCAGCAGAGGGACAGACCACGCTATTGGTAATGGCTACACCTTC.